This paragraph covers one TCR beta chain sequence. Its antigen is not identified. This sample is drawn from a study of siplizumab effects on memory and regulatory T cells. Notes on the study in general: It seemed that naive T cells were more diverse than memory cells and were major contributors to the alloresponse. Most alloreactive clones went unmapped to unstimulated subsets; only a minor fraction mapped. Mappable alloreactive CD4+ clones averaged approximately 69% Treg-derived with siplizumab versus less than 30% in controls.

Trimming pared 3 bases from V and 9 bases from J, leaving 10 bases between. CDR3 length equals 12 residues. Germline V lookup: CDR1 SGDLS, CDR2 YYNGEE. The protocol was immunoSEQ multiplex PCR, while the TCRdb copy is restricted to in-frame clones and leaves out a portion. Here the sample spans tens of thousands of clones, approximately 88% being singletons. The genes are TRBV9 and TRBJ1-5; D not certain. The TCR comes from a human donor in good health. Sequenced material: Tregs sorted from blood. The CDR3 DNA reads as TGTGCCAGCAGCGGACCTCCGAGGCCCCAGCATTTT. As protein: CASSGPPRPQHF. Looking up the rest from reference TRBV9 and TRBJ1-5 gives the full variable domain: DSGVTQTPKHLITATGQRVTLRCSPRSGDLSVYWYQQSLDQGLQFLIQYYNGEERAKGNILERFSAQQFPDLHSELNLSSLELGDSALYFCASSGPPRPQHFGDGTRLSIL.